Following are 22 T cell receptor beta chains from one sample sequenced in a study of Tregs in tolerant kidney transplant recipients. Measured with immunoSEQ multiplex PCR; TCRdb has only the in-frame clones, and not every one. Here the sample spans about 52,000 clones, 91% being singletons. The nonmyeloablative bone marrow transplants came from related graft donors, with transient mixed chimerism. Sample: CD8+ T cells from blood (PBMCs), taken 24 months after the transplant. These receptors were obtained from a human patient who received a combined kidney and bone marrow transplant. The graft donor may account for some of the T cells.

The CDR3 region is CASSLKLAAVMRETQYF. The CDR3 DNA reads TGTGCCAGCAGCCTAAAACTAGCGGCTGTGATGAGGGAGACCCAGTACTTC. This chain connects TRBV7-2 to TRBJ2-5; 8 bases align to TRBD2. CDR1 and CDR2 (germline): SGHTA, FQGNSA. The CDR3 has 17 amino acids. V dropped 5 bases and J dropped 5; count of bases not matched to a gene: 16.

The chain is built from TRBV5-5 and TRBJ2-7; D remains unclear. V lost 0 bases to trimming and J lost 6 bases, with 10 bases between them. The CDR3 loop spans 13 amino acids. Germline assignment: CDR1 SGHKS and CDR2 YYEKEE (reference sequence). The CDR3 spells CASSLVARREQYF. CDR3 bases: TGTGCCAGCAGCTTGGTCGCCAGGCGCGAGCAGTACTTC.

This chain uses TRBV5-4 with TRBJ2-4; D call uncertain. This CDR3 comprises 16 residues. Germline CDR1 reads SGHNT; CDR2 reads YYREEE (reference sequence). V was clipped by 0 bases and J by 0 bases, with 10 bases between them. CDR3 amino acids: CASSLGAYLAKNIQYF. Here the CDR3 DNA reads TGTGCCAGCAGCTTGGGCGCTTACCTAGCCAAAAACATTCAGTACTTC.

About this clone itself: An end of the junction does not agree with germline; a read error may underlie this. Other DNA sequences within the sample encode an identical CDR3. V usage is TRBV28 and J usage is TRBJ1-6; D may be TRBD1 (6 bases). Germline V gene sequence: CDR1 MDHEN, CDR2 SYDVKM. The CDR3 is 15 amino acids. CDR3 bases: TGTGCCAGCATTAAACAGGGAATTAGCAATTCCCCCCTCCACTTT. It codes for CASIKQGISNSPLHF.

J is TRBJ1-2 and V is TRBV18, with TRBD1 matching 9 bases. The CDR3 totals 11 residues. J lost 6 bases, V lost 8 bases, and 1 base had no gene match. Germline V gene data show CDR1 as KGHSH and CDR2 as LQKENI. This CDR3 reads CASRTGDGYTF. The DNA of the CDR3 is TGTGCCAGCCGGACAGGGGATGGCTACACCTTC.

The rearrangement joins TRBV7-2 to TRBJ2-7, with a tentative D call TRBD1 (6 bases). Trimming removed 6 bases at V and 2 bases at J, with 11 bases between. The CDR3 spans 13 residues. Germline-derived CDR1 and CDR2 are SGHTA and FQGNSA. The CDR3 region has the DNA TGTGCCAGCAGTGATGGGACACCCTACGAGCAGTACTTC. Translated: CASSDGTPYEQYF.

The chain couples TRBV5-6 to TRBJ2-3; a weak D match, TRBD1 (6 bases). CDR3 length: 16 residues. Deletions cut 3 bases from V and 5 bases from J, with 19 bases between. The germline CDR1 and CDR2 sequences are SGHDT and YYEEEE. DNA for the CDR3: TGTGCCAGCAGCTATACAAATACAGGGAATTTAGATACGCAGTATTTT. Amino acids: CASSYTNTGNLDTQYF.

The chain recombines TRBV4-1 with TRBJ1-2, with D unresolved. Trimming left V 2 bases short and J 8 bases short, with 21 bases between. The CDR3 consists of 16 residues. The germline V gene encodes CDR1 MGHRA and CDR2 YSYEKL. The CDR3 reads CASSQFPFGGLEGYTF. The CDR3, as DNA: TGCGCCAGCAGCCAATTTCCCTTTGGCGGTCTCGAGGGCTACACCTTC.

The chain is built from TRBV4-1 and TRBJ1-1, with 7 bases that match TRBD1. With 0 bases clipped from V and 5 bases from J, the junction kept 6 bases outside the gene matches. The length of the CDR3 is 15 residues. Germline CDR1 reads MGHRA; CDR2 reads YSYEKL. The CDR3 reads CASSQDNRGGTEAFF. The CDR3 DNA reads as TGCGCCAGCAGCCAAGATAACAGGGGAGGAACTGAAGCTTTCTTT.

The rearrangement uses TRBV7-6 and TRBJ1-3, with D maybe TRBD1 (6 bases). Trimming pared 5 bases from V and 8 bases from J, leaving 19 bases between. Germline values: CDR1 SGHVS, CDR2 FNYEAQ. This CDR3 is built from 15 residues. CDR3 in DNA: TGTGCCAGCAGCGTATCTGCACAGGGCGTTCACACCATATATTTT. It specifies CASSVSAQGVHTIYF.

The V gene is TRBV9, the J gene TRBJ1-2, with D maybe TRBD1 (5 bases). Germline-derived CDR1 and CDR2 are SGDLS and YYNGEE. V lost 4 bases and J 3 bases, leaving 13 bases between the germline ends. This CDR3 is built from 14 residues. CDR3 DNA sequence: TGTGCCAGCAGCCCCCAGGGATCCTACTATGGCTACACCTTC. Its protein product is CASSPQGSYYGYTF. Drawing the rest from reference TRBV9 and TRBJ1-2, the complete variable domain is DSGVTQTPKHLITATGQRVTLRCSPRSGDLSVYWYQQSLDQGLQFLIQYYNGEERAKGNILERFSAQQFPDLHSELNLSSLELGDSALYFCASSPQGSYYGYTFGSGTRLTVV.

This clone was seen a few times. The chain combines TRBV13 with TRBJ2-1; 8 bases agree with TRBD2. Germline CDR1 reads PRHDT; CDR2 reads FYEKMQ (reference sequence). Unmatched junction bases numbered 19, after V lost 5 bases and J lost 1 base. The CDR3 extends over 20 amino acids. The CDR3 reads CASSPALAGLHISSYNEQFF. The CDR3, as DNA: TGTGCCAGCAGCCCCGCCCTAGCGGGTCTTCATATCTCGTCCTACAATGAGCAGTTCTTC.

The rearrangement links TRBV6-5 to TRBJ1-2, with 9 bases aligning to TRBD1. The CDR3 has 16 residues. Germline lookup yields CDR1 MNHEY and CDR2 SVGAGI. The V gene end was trimmed by 2 bases and the J gene end by 4 bases; junction bases not matched to a gene: 8. The CDR3 nucleotides read TGTGCCAGCAGTTACACCCCGACAGGGGGGGTCTATGGCTACACCTTC. Translation: CASSYTPTGGVYGYTF.

The chain has TRBV7-2 and TRBJ2-7; tentatively, D is TRBD1 (7 bases). Germline CDR1 reads SGHTA; CDR2 reads FQGNSA. Trimming removed 2 bases from V and 4 bases from J, with 15 bases in between. The CDR3 sequence is 15 residues long. The CDR3 loop reads CASSLYPGGGYEQYF. The DNA of the CDR3 is TGTGCCAGCAGCTTATATCCAGGGGGAGGATACGAGCAGTACTTC.

V and J are TRBV27 and TRBJ2-7; 11 nucleotides align to TRBD2. The CDR3 runs 16 residues. Germline CDR1 and CDR2: MNHEY and SMNVEV (reference sequence). The trim removed 2 bases at V and 4 bases at J, leaving 7 bases unmatched. The CDR3, as DNA: TGTGCCAGCAGTTTAGTGGTAGCGGGAGGGCCGTACGAGCAGTACTTC. Protein product: CASSLVVAGGPYEQYF.

V usage is TRBV29-1 and J usage is TRBJ2-7, with a tentative D call TRBD1 (5 bases). The CDR3 runs to 13 residues. Trimming cost V 6 bases and J 0 bases, with 12 bases left between them. Germline V gene lookup returns CDR1 SQVTM and CDR2 ANQGSEA. Here the CDR3 reads CSVQGLNSYEQYF. CDR3 DNA: TGCAGCGTGCAGGGCCTGAACTCCTACGAGCAGTACTTC.

The V gene is TRBV7-3, the J gene TRBJ2-2; D is perhaps TRBD1 (5 bases). The germline V gene encodes CDR1 SGHTA and CDR2 FQGTGA. CDR3 length: 14 amino acids. The V end was cut by 1 base, the J end by 6 bases, with 9 bases between. CDR3 sequence reads: CASSLSRVAGELFF. CDR3 DNA: TGTGCCAGCAGCTTAAGCAGGGTGGCCGGGGAGCTGTTTTTT.

This clone showed up just a few times. This chain uses TRBV4-3 with TRBJ1-2, with 7 nucleotides matching TRBD1. This CDR3 has 13 residues. Trimming took 6 bases from V and 2 from J; bases not matched to a gene: 3. Germline CDR1 reads LGHNA; CDR2 reads YSLEER. CDR3: CASRPTGNYGYTF. DNA for the CDR3: TGCGCCAGCAGACCGACAGGGAACTATGGCTACACCTTC.

This sequence joins TRBV21-1 and TRBJ2-7; the table assigns TRBD2, which was not confirmed against the DNA. TRBV21-1 is reported as a pseudogene. This CDR3 contains 13 residues. The CDR3 sequence is CASSKGLAGSQYF. As DNA, the CDR3 is TGTGCCAGCAGCAAGGGACTAGCGGGATCGCAGTACTTC.

This clone was picked up a small number of times. The rearrangement links TRBV21-1 to TRBJ1-5; the table's TRBD1 call for D was not verified on the DNA. TRBV21-1 is termed a pseudogene. CDR3 length equals 15 residues. In DNA form, the CDR3 reads TGTGCCAGCAGCAAGGGACACCCATGGAATCAGCCCCAGCATTTT. Translation gives CASSKGHPWNQPQHF.

The chain uses TRBV5-6 and TRBJ2-1, with 8 nucleotides matching TRBD2. CDR3 length equals 18 residues. CDR1 and CDR2 from the germline V gene are SGHDT and YYEEEE. The V gene end was trimmed by 4 bases and the J gene end by 8 bases; junction bases not matched to a gene: 20. This chain's CDR3 is CASSNLGVVGLGFYEQFF. CDR3 nucleotides: TGTGCCAGCAGCAACCTGGGGGTCGTGGGACTAGGTTTCTATGAGCAGTTCTTC.

This chain connects TRBV9 to TRBJ2-7; 9 nucleotides match TRBD2. CDR3 length: 15 residues. The ends lost 0 bases at V and 7 bases at J; junction bases unmatched: 8. The germline V gene has CDR1 SGDLS and CDR2 YYNGEE. CDR3: CASSVGDSGGLEQYF. The DNA of the CDR3 is TGTGCCAGCAGCGTAGGTGATAGCGGGGGTTTAGAGCAGTACTTC.